Listed here are 17 T cell receptor beta chains from one sample, sequenced in a study of T-cell reconstitution after alpha-beta-depleted transplantation in children. Library preparation (for TCRbeta) was performed with unique molecular identifiers. Each CDR3 protein gets one entry after TCRdb re-called the PCR reads with MiXCR. The sample lists about 830,000 distinct CDR3 sequences, roughly 15% occurring once. Sequencing used PBMCs, mostly from graft donor cells, obtained 360 days after TCRalphabeta/CD19-depleted stem cell transplant. The receptors come from a male patient between 5 and 17 years old who had a stem cell transplant for acute lymphoblastic leukemia, so the T cells may come from the graft donor.

This clonotype was counted many times. J is TRBJ2-1 and V is TRBV29-1; 7 positions match TRBD2. The CDR3 loop spans 14 amino acids. The germline gives CDR1 SQVTM, CDR2 ANQGSEA. V lost 3 bases and J lost 6; bases outside the gene matches: 8. In DNA, the CDR3 is TGCAGCGTTGAGGGCGGGAGCATGAGCAATGAGCAGTTCTTC. Translation gives CSVEGGSMSNEQFF.

CDR3 DNA: TGTGCCAGCAAATCCGGGGCCAACGTCCTGACTTTC. Translation: CASKSGANVLTF. The chain combines TRBV4-2 with TRBJ2-6; D uncertain. Germline V gene sequence: CDR1 LGHNA, CDR2 YNFKEQ. This CDR3 has 12 residues. Trimming removed 7 bases at V and 4 bases at J, with 5 bases between.

This clonotype was seen a handful of times. The chain carries TRBV7-2 and TRBJ2-7; 9 nucleotides match TRBD1. The CDR3 is 15 residues long. Germline V lookup: CDR1 SGHTA, CDR2 FQGNSA. V was pared by 5 bases and J by 2 bases, with 7 bases of the junction left unmatched. The CDR3 DNA reads as TGTGCCAGCAGCGTAGACAGGGGGATTCCCTACGAGCAGTACTTC. This codes for CASSVDRGIPYEQYF.

In regard to this clonotype: The missing conserved phenylalanine or tryptophan at the end of this CDR3 makes a read error likely. This rearrangement joins TRBV27 to TRBJ2-5; the D gene is possibly TRBD1 (5 bases). CDR3 length equals 16 residues. Trimming cost V 5 bases and J 1 base, with 17 bases left between them. Per germline, CDR1 MNHEY and CDR2 SMNVEV (reference sequence). In DNA, the CDR3 is TGTGCCAGCAGTATTTCAGGGCTTTGGGGCCAAGAGACCCAGTACCTC. Amino acids: CASSISGLWGQETQYL.

The genes are TRBV20-1 and TRBJ2-7; D might be TRBD2 (5 bases). Germline CDR1 is DFQATT and CDR2 is SNEGSKA (reference sequence). This CDR3 is built from 14 residues. V gave up 1 base and J gave up 6 bases, with 16 bases separating them. CDR3 bases: TGCAGTGCTAGAGCGGGAAACGTACTAAGCGAGCAGTACTTC. Protein product: CSARAGNVLSEQYF.

J is TRBJ2-1 and V is TRBV5-1, with 7 positions matching TRBD2. V trimming: 1 base; J trimming: 7 bases; junction bases outside the gene matches: 11. The CDR3 spans 16 residues. Germline CDR1 reads SGHRS; CDR2 reads YFSETQ. CDR3 region: CASSLTLAILLNEQFF. CDR3 nucleotides: TGCGCCAGCAGCTTGACACTAGCGATTCTACTAAATGAGCAGTTCTTC.

There are a few counts of this clonotype. V usage is TRBV27 and J usage is TRBJ2-1; TRBD2 might be the D (7 bases). The CDR3 loop spans 15 amino acids. V lost 4 bases and J lost 8, with 18 bases in between. Per germline, CDR1 MNHEY and CDR2 SMNVEV (reference sequence). CDR3 DNA sequence: TGTGCCAGCAGTTACCCGGGGCGGGGGCAGTATGAGCAGTTCTTC. Its protein product is CASSYPGRGQYEQFF.

This clonotype was counted only a few times. The J gene is TRBJ2-1, the V gene TRBV6-5; 12 nucleotides line up with TRBD2. V shed 1 base and J 5 bases; nucleotides not matched to a gene: 3. The CDR3 runs 16 residues. Germline V gives CDR1 MNHEY, CDR2 SVGAGI. CDR3 protein: CASSYFRLAGDNEQFF. The CDR3 nucleotides read TGTGCCAGCAGTTACTTCCGACTAGCGGGGGACAATGAGCAGTTCTTC.

The chain employs TRBV20-1 and TRBJ2-1; D may be TRBD2 (5 bases). Trimming pared 6 bases from V and 6 bases from J, leaving 18 bases between. CDR3 length equals 14 residues. CDR1 is DFQATT and CDR2 is SNEGSKA in the germline V gene (reference sequence). The CDR3 DNA is TGCAGTGCCATAGCGCTCCCCCGTGGCAATGAGCAGTTCTTC. Translating gives CSAIALPRGNEQFF.

This clonotype was counted ten times or more. The CDR3 DNA reads as TGTGCCAGCAGTTTAAGGATATACAATGAGCAGTTCTTC. This gives the protein CASSLRIYNEQFF. The rearrangement links TRBV12-3 or TRBV12-4 to TRBJ2-1; D call uncertain. The CDR3 loop spans 13 amino acids. The V end lost 2 bases, the J end lost 4 bases, and 6 bases lay between the germline ends.

In its sample, this clonotype was seen many times. V is TRBV5-1 and J is TRBJ2-7; D is possibly TRBD1 (5 bases). The germline V gene encodes CDR1 SGHRS and CDR2 YFSETQ. This CDR3 has 14 amino acids. Trimming pared 1 base from V and 4 bases from J, leaving 12 bases between. The CDR3 bases are TGCGCCAGCAGCTTGCAGGGCGGCTTTTACGAGCAGTACTTC. Protein product: CASSLQGGFYEQYF.

In this sample, this clonotype turned up many times. This chain links TRBV6-1 with TRBJ1-5; no definite D call. The CDR3 has 14 amino acids. Trimming shortened V by 6 bases and J by 3 bases, and 12 bases separated the two germline ends. CDR1 is MNHNS and CDR2 is SASEGT in the germline V gene. CDR3 in amino acids: CASRRDPPNQPQHF. The CDR3 DNA reads TGTGCCAGCAGACGAGACCCTCCCAATCAGCCCCAGCATTTT.

This clonotype has just a few counts. The chain carries TRBV5-1 and TRBJ2-5; no clear D gene. The germline V gene has CDR1 SGHRS and CDR2 YFSETQ. V lost 2 bases and J 1 base, leaving 9 bases between the germline ends. This CDR3 comprises 14 residues. CDR3 in DNA: TGCGCCAGCAGCTTTAGCCGGGTCCAAGAGACCCAGTACTTC. Translating gives CASSFSRVQETQYF.

There are many counts of this clonotype. The chain is built from TRBV12-3 or TRBV12-4 and TRBJ2-7, with D perhaps given as TRBD1 or TRBD2 (5 bases each). The CDR3 is 14 amino acids. V was clipped by 3 bases and J by 5 bases, with 14 bases between them. The CDR3 DNA follows: TGTGCCAGCAGTTTCCCCAGGGAGCCCCACGAGCAGTACTTC. This codes for CASSFPREPHEQYF.

This clonotype was counted ten times or more. This rearrangement joins TRBV7-9 to TRBJ2-7; no firm D call. Germline V CDR1 and CDR2: SEHNR, FQNEAQ (reference sequence). The CDR3 loop spans 15 amino acids. V was trimmed by 1 base and J by 0 bases, leaving 10 bases between them. The CDR3 reads CASSLGTSYSYEQYF. The CDR3 bases are TGTGCCAGCAGCTTAGGGACCAGTTACTCCTACGAGCAGTACTTC. The full variable domain, completed using reference TRBV7-9 and TRBJ2-7, is DTGVSQNPRHKITKRGQNVTFRCDPISEHNRLYWYRQTLGQGPEFLTYFQNEAQLEKSRLLSDRFSAERPKGSFSTLEIQRTEQGDSAMYLCASSLGTSYSYEQYFGPGTRLTVT.

This clonotype was detected a few times. The chain has TRBV29-1 and TRBJ2-7; the match to TRBD2 covers 7 bases. The V gene end was trimmed by 6 bases and the J gene end by 4 bases; junction bases not matched to a gene: 6. The V gene's germline CDR1 is SQVTM and CDR2 ANQGSEA. This CDR3 has 12 residues. CDR3 residues: CSVDLSGYEQYF. The CDR3 coding sequence is TGCAGCGTAGACCTTAGCGGGTACGAGCAGTACTTC.

The chain recombines TRBV10-3 with TRBJ2-2; 11 bases align to TRBD2. Germline V gives CDR1 ENHRY, CDR2 SYGVKD. The CDR3 consists of 15 residues. Trimming at V came to 7 bases and at J to 1 base, leaving 2 bases not matched to a gene. CDR3 DNA: TGTGCCATCACCGGACTAGCGGGGAACACCGGGGAGCTGTTTTTT. Translated, it gives CAITGLAGNTGELFF.